This T cell receptor (beta chain) stems from a study of T-cell memory formation after mild COVID-19. As for the study in general: TCR clusters showed largely donor specificity. Findings and caveats of the study: Certain responding clones were present in pre-infection memory, suggesting participation of cross-reactive memory. CD4+ bias marked clones expanding day 15 to 37, unlike balanced contracting clones. Second-wave clones with a day 37 peak had unconfirmed SARS-CoV-2 specificity.

A remark on this clonotype: Its antigen is not known.

CDR1 is MNHEY and CDR2 is SVGEGT in the germline V gene. The CDR3 totals 15 residues. Unmatched junction bases numbered 8, after V lost 5 bases and J lost 4 bases. TCRdb re-derived calls from the 5' RACE reads in MiXCR, one entry per CDR3 protein. The sample consists of fewer than 250,000 distinct CDR3 sequences, 27% of them appearing once. The J gene is TRBJ1-1, the V gene TRBV6-2 or TRBV6-3; 9 bases are shared with TRBD1. This TCR derives from an adult woman who had mild COVID-19 (a few samples of this study predate the infection). Cell type and time point are not known. Sequenced input: PBMCs or a T cell subset sorted from them (not recorded which). CDR3 sequence: CASSHTGTGSTEAFF. DNA for the CDR3: TGTGCCAGCAGTCACACCGGGACAGGGAGCACTGAAGCTTTCTTT.